The present T cell receptor beta chain was sequenced within a study of blood T cells in healthy people across ages. Study-level results: PBMC samples, being unsorted, prevented any conclusive comparison of naive and antigen-experienced cells.

It was with a sample-barcoded 5' primer and a J-beta primer mix that a second PCR of roughly 6 to 12 cycles was run. A template-switch adaptor with 12 random nucleotides tagged each cDNA molecule. Each sample provided no less than 3 million CDR3-containing paired-end reads. TCRdb redid the calling of the 5' RACE reads with MiXCR, one entry per CDR3 protein. The table includes 730,000 or so distinct CDR3 sequences, about 40% detected once. The CDR3 length is 17 residues. V shed 4 bases and J shed 3 bases, with 22 bases lying between them. CDR1 is MNHEY and CDR2 is SMNVEV in the germline V gene (reference sequence). Per sample, a minimum of 6 million PBMCs were isolated. About this clonotype itself: What it binds is not known.

The V and J genes are TRBV27 and TRBJ2-7; D might be TRBD1 (5 bases). Sequencing used blood. This clonotype was obtained from a woman between 55 and 75 years old in good health. CDR3 DNA sequence: TGTGCCAGCAGTTCAAGGACATTGGGCGGAGCTCACTACGAGCAGTACTTC. It is translated as CASSSRTLGGAHYEQYF.